Each of the 18 T cell receptor beta chains below was sequenced from the same sample in a study of shared clonotypes between healthy human individuals. Assay: immunoSEQ multiplex PCR; the TCRdb copy retains only in-frame clones and omits some. The sample has around 1.5 million clones, 98% seen once. The sequenced material came from naive CD4+ T cells sorted from blood. Subset in this sample: CD45RA+ positively selected. The receptors were gathered from a young man in good health.

The rearrangement joins TRBV10-2 to TRBJ2-1, with TRBD1 matching over 9 bases. Trimming cost V 6 bases and J 7 bases; bases outside gene matches: 10. The CDR3 has 15 amino acids. Germline V CDR1 and CDR2: WSHSY, SAAADI. The CDR3 sequence: CASRDRDRAPNEQFF. The CDR3 DNA is TGCGCCAGCAGGGACCGGGACAGGGCTCCGAATGAGCAGTTCTTC.

The chain recombines TRBV6-6 with TRBJ2-7, with 7 bases matching TRBD2. Losses at the gene ends were 0 bases for V and 0 bases for J; bases not matched to a gene: 5. The CDR3 covers 16 residues. Germline lookup yields CDR1 MNHNY and CDR2 SVGAGI (reference sequence). CDR3 amino acids: CASSYSSGYTSYEQYF. CDR3 DNA sequence: TGTGCCAGCAGTTACTCTAGCGGGTATACCTCCTACGAGCAGTACTTC.

V gene TRBV9 combines with J gene TRBJ1-3, with D uncertain. There are 15 residues in the CDR3. Trimming took off 0 bases at V and 0 bases at J, with 7 bases between the two ends. In germline, CDR1 is SGDLS, CDR2 YYNGEE. CDR3 protein: CASSVGSDSGNTIYF. DNA of the CDR3: TGTGCCAGCAGCGTAGGTTCCGACTCTGGAAACACCATATATTTT. The whole variable domain, remainder taken from reference TRBV9 and TRBJ1-3, is DSGVTQTPKHLITATGQRVTLRCSPRSGDLSVYWYQQSLDQGLQFLIQYYNGEERAKGNILERFSAQQFPDLHSELNLSSLELGDSALYFCASSVGSDSGNTIYFGEGSWLTVV.

V usage is TRBV7-8 and J usage is TRBJ2-6, with D possibly being TRBD2 (6 bases). V lost 4 bases, J lost 1 base, and 17 bases lay in between. Germline V gives CDR1 SGHVS, CDR2 FQNEAQ. The CDR3 has 18 amino acids. DNA for the CDR3: TGTGCCAGCAGCTCAGGTCCCGGGAGTGGGTCTGGGGCCAACGTCCTGACTTTC. It is translated as CASSSGPGSGSGANVLTF.

The DNA for the CDR3 is TGTGCCAGCAGGAGAGACACCTACGAGCAGTACTTC. Residues: CASRRDTYEQYF. The genes are TRBV28 and TRBJ2-7; D ambiguous. The CDR3 totals 12 residues. V was clipped by 6 bases and J by 2 bases, with 8 bases between them. Germline CDR1 MDHEN, CDR2 SYDVKM.

The CDR3 sequence is CASSASRDSVLRPDSGANVLTF. For the CDR3, the DNA is TGTGCCAGTAGTGCTTCCCGGGACAGTGTCCTTAGGCCAGACTCTGGGGCCAACGTCCTGACTTTC. This chain connects TRBV19 to TRBJ2-6; 7 positions match TRBD1. V gave up 5 bases and J gave up 0 bases; unmatched junction bases: 22. Per germline, CDR1 LNHDA and CDR2 SQIVND (reference sequence). The CDR3 loop spans 22 amino acids. The variable domain in full, with the rest retrieved from reference TRBV19 and TRBJ2-6, is DGGITQSPKYLFRKEGQNVTLSCEQNLNHDAMYWYRQDPGQGLRLIYYSQIVNDFQKGDIAEGYSVSREKKESFPLTVTSAQKNPTAFYLCASSASRDSVLRPDSGANVLTFGAGSRLTVL.

The CDR3 sequence is CASSLMAGVTTDTQYF. The CDR3 DNA is TGTGCCAGCAGTTTAATGGCGGGAGTAACTACAGATACGCAGTATTTT. The gene calls are TRBV28 and TRBJ2-3; 7 nucleotides agree with TRBD2. CDR1 and CDR2 from the germline V gene are MDHEN and SYDVKM. With 2 bases clipped from V and 3 bases from J, the junction kept 8 bases outside the gene matches. The CDR3 is 16 residues long.

As concerns this clone: A junction end diverges from the germline sequence, so it may reflect a read error. The genes are TRBV28 and TRBJ2-7; D is unresolved. CDR1 is MDHEN, CDR2 SYDVKM, per germline. The CDR3 spans 14 residues. Here the CDR3 DNA reads TGTGCCAGCAGCTTTCACTTCGCCTATGACGCGATTAACTTC. Translating gives CASSFHFAYDAINF.

V is TRBV10-2 and J is TRBJ2-2; D perhaps matches TRBD2 (6 bases). The V gene's germline CDR1 is WSHSY and CDR2 SAAADI. The CDR3 consists of 15 residues. Trimming removed 10 bases at V and 6 bases at J, with 21 bases between. The CDR3 DNA reads as TGCGCCACCAGACTCGCGGGAACGCCCGCCGGGGAGCTGTTTTTT. Protein: CATRLAGTPAGELFF.

This chain uses TRBV4-2 with TRBJ2-1; D is ambiguous. From germline, CDR1 is LGHNA and CDR2 YNFKEQ. Trimming cost V 1 base and J 5 bases, with 6 bases left between them. The CDR3 runs to 13 residues. CDR3 region: CASSQALDNEQFF. For the CDR3, the DNA is TGTGCCAGCAGCCAAGCCCTTGACAATGAGCAGTTCTTC.

The chain joins TRBV4-2 to TRBJ1-5; D unclear. Germline CDR1 reads LGHNA; CDR2 reads YNFKEQ. The CDR3 loop spans 17 amino acids. V gave up 0 bases and J gave up 0 bases, with 12 bases separating them. CDR3 coding DNA: TGTGCCAGCAGCCAAGATGTTTGGCAGGTTAGCAATCAGCCCCAGCATTTT. Translating it yields CASSQDVWQVSNQPQHF.

J is TRBJ1-1 and V is TRBV6-1; 7 bases agree with TRBD1. The germline V gene has CDR1 MNHNS and CDR2 SASEGT. This CDR3 has 15 amino acids. J gave up 1 base and V 10 bases, and 12 bases lay outside the gene matches. CDR3 amino acids: CATKKTGTANTEAFF. The CDR3 region has the DNA TGTGCCACTAAAAAGACCGGGACAGCGAACACTGAAGCTTTCTTT.

This clone was counted once. This CDR3 is CASSDLGQGYGYTF. CDR3 DNA: TGTGCCAGCAGTGACTTGGGACAGGGTTATGGCTACACCTTC. The chain joins TRBV2 to TRBJ1-2; 9 bases line up with TRBD1. The germline V gene has CDR1 SNHLY and CDR2 FYNNEI. Losses at the gene ends were 3 bases for V and 5 bases for J; bases not matched to a gene: 4. This CDR3 is built from 14 residues.

A note on this clone: Other DNA variants within this sample encode the same CDR3. The J gene is TRBJ2-5, the V gene TRBV18; D uncertain. This CDR3 is 13 amino acids long. V dropped 2 bases and J dropped 2 bases, with 6 bases sitting between them. Per the germline V gene, CDR1 is KGHSH and CDR2 is LQKENI. Here the CDR3 reads CASSPGRQETQYF. The CDR3, as DNA: TGTGCCAGCTCACCAGGGCGGCAAGAGACCCAGTACTTC.

The J gene is TRBJ2-4, the V gene TRBV11-2; D is unresolved. V lost 3 bases to trimming and J lost 0 bases, with 12 bases between them. The CDR3 has 16 residues. Germline values: CDR1 SGHAT, CDR2 FQNNGV. CDR3 residues: CASSFGLSLAKNIQYF. CDR3 nucleotides: TGTGCCAGCAGCTTTGGCCTTTCCCTAGCCAAAAACATTCAGTACTTC.

Worth noting for this clone: Distinct nucleotide sequences in the sample also encode this CDR3. This rearrangement joins TRBV29-1 to TRBJ1-1, with a weak D call TRBD1 (5 bases). V was clipped by 5 bases and J by 3 bases, with 13 bases between them. The germline V gene has CDR1 SQVTM and CDR2 ANQGSEA. The CDR3 is 13 amino acids. The CDR3 DNA is TGCAGCGTTCGGGGGAGGGTGGACACTGAAGCTTTCTTT. It yields the protein CSVRGRVDTEAFF.

The chain joins TRBV28 to TRBJ1-5; D gene unclear. The germline V gene has CDR1 MDHEN and CDR2 SYDVKM. The ends were cut back, 6 bases at V and 1 base at J, with 10 bases in the middle. The CDR3 runs to 14 residues. The CDR3 nucleotides read TGTGCCAGCAGAGCCGACCCGAGCAATCAGCCCCAGCATTTT. This gives the protein CASRADPSNQPQHF.

The chain uses TRBV20-1 and TRBJ2-1, with D unresolved. Trimming took off 7 bases at V and 8 bases at J, with 12 bases between the two ends. The germline V gene has CDR1 DFQATT and CDR2 SNEGSKA (reference sequence). The CDR3 contains 11 residues. CDR3 region: CSGSAPDEQFF. For the CDR3, the DNA is TGCAGTGGGAGCGCGCCGGATGAGCAGTTCTTC.